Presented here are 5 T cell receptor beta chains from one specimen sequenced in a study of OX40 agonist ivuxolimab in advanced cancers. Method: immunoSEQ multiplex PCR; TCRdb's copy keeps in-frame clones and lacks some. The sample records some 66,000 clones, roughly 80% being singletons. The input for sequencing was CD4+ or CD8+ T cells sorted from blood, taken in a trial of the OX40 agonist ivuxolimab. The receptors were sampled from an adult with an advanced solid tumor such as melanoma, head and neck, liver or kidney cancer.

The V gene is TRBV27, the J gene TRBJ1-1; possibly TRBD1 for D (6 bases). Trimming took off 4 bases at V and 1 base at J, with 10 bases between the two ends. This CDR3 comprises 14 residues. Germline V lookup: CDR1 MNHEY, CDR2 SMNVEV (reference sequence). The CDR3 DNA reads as TGTGCCAGCAGTTCGCTACAGGGGAACACTGAAGCTTTCTTT. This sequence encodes CASSSLQGNTEAFF.

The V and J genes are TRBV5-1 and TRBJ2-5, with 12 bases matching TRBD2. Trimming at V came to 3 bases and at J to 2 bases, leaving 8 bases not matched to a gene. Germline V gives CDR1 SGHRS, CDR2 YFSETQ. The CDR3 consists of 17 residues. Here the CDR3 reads CASSSTPGTSGQETQYF. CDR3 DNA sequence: TGCGCCAGCAGCTCAACGCCCGGGACTAGCGGGCAAGAGACCCAGTACTTC. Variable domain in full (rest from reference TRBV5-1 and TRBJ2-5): KAGVTQTPRYLIKTRGQQVTLSCSPISGHRSVSWYQQTPGQGLQFLFEYFSETQRNKGNFPGRFSGRQFSNSRSEMNVSTLELGDSALYLCASSSTPGTSGQETQYFGPGTRLLVL.

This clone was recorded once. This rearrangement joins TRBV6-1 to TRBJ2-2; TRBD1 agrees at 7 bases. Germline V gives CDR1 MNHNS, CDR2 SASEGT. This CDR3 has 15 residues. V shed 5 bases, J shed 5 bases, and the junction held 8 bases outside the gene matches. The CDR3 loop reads CASSPRTGATGELFF. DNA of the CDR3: TGTGCCAGCAGTCCCCGGACAGGAGCAACCGGGGAGCTGTTTTTT.

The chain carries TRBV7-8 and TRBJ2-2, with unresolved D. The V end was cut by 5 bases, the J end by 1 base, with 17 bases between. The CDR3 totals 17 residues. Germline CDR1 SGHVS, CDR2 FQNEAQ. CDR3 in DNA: TGTGCCAGCAGCGAAACACAACGGAACCGGAACACCGGGGAGCTGTTTTTT. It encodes CASSETQRNRNTGELFF.

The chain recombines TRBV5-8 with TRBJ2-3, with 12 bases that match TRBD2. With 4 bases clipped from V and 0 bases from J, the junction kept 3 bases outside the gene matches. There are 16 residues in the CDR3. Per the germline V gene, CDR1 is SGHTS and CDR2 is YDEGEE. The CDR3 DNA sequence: TGTGCCAGCAGCATGACTAGCGGGGGTAGCACAGATACGCAGTATTTT. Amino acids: CASSMTSGGSTDTQYF.